This is a list of T cell receptor beta chains from one sample in a study of blood T cells in healthy people across ages. TCRdb itself ran the 5' RACE reads through MiXCR, one entry per CDR3 protein. The sample contains over 1,200,000 distinct CDR3 sequences, around 59% of which appear only once. The sequencing sample was made of blood. The receptors were sampled from a man younger than 35 in good health. CDR3s include the opening cysteine and the closing phenylalanine or tryptophan. The order of the fields is clone size, D gene, J gene, V gene, CDR3 DNA, CDR3 protein. The D gene is left open where the match is weak. Expanded clones get a size class; other rows say once, few or many, or leave the size out.

clone size: .
D gene: .
J gene: TRBJ2-7
V gene: TRBV20-1
CDR3 DNA: TGCAGTGCTATCCCGTTACTTACCTACGAGCAGTACTTC
CDR3 protein: CSAIPLLTYEQYF

clone size: .
D gene: .
J gene: TRBJ2-1
V gene: TRBV20-1
CDR3 DNA: TGCAGTGCCCCGAACGCGGGACTCAACTACAATGAGCAGTTCTTC
CDR3 protein: CSAPNAGLNYNEQFF

clone size: .
D gene: TRBD1
J gene: TRBJ2-7
V gene: TRBV29-1
CDR3 DNA: TGCAGCGTCCGTGGGACAGGTCACTACGAGCAGTACTTC
CDR3 protein: CSVRGTGHYEQYF

clone size: .
D gene: .
J gene: TRBJ1-2
V gene: TRBV12-3/TRBV12-4
CDR3 DNA: TGTGCCAGCACCTTGGAGGGCTATGGCTACACCTTC
CDR3 protein: CASTLEGYGYTF

clone size: few
D gene: TRBD1
J gene: TRBJ2-3
V gene: TRBV5-1
CDR3 DNA: TGCGCCAGCAGCCGTTATAGACAGGGGGCTATCACAGATACGCAGTATTTT
CDR3 protein: CASSRYRQGAITDTQYF

clone size: .
D gene: TRBD2
J gene: TRBJ2-1
V gene: TRBV24-1
CDR3 DNA: TGTGCCACCAGTGACCCGAAACTGGGACTAGCGGGGAACCACTACAATGAGCAGTTCTTC
CDR3 protein: CATSDPKLGLAGNHYNEQFF

clone size: many
D gene: TRBD1
J gene: TRBJ1-1
V gene: TRBV6-2/TRBV6-3
CDR3 DNA: TGTGCCAGCAGTTACTCTTCGTCAGGGGGCCCTGAAGCTTTCTTT
CDR3 protein: CASSYSSSGGPEAFF

clone size: .
D gene: .
J gene: TRBJ1-2
V gene: TRBV7-2
CDR3 DNA: TGTGCCAGCAGCTTAGAGACCGTCGGAGGCTACACCTTC
CDR3 protein: CASSLETVGGYTF

clone size: .
D gene: .
J gene: TRBJ2-6
V gene: TRBV20-1
CDR3 DNA: TGCAGTGCTAGAAGCAGACTCGAGCGAGGGGCCAACGTCCTGACTTTC
CDR3 protein: CSARSRLERGANVLTF

clone size: .
D gene: .
J gene: TRBJ2-7
V gene: TRBV12-3/TRBV12-4
CDR3 DNA: TGTGCCAGCAGCGAATCGGACAGTCCTAACGAGCAGTACTTC
CDR3 protein: CASSESDSPNEQYF

clone size: .
D gene: TRBD2
J gene: TRBJ2-5
V gene: TRBV6-2/TRBV6-3
CDR3 DNA: TGTGCCAGCAGCCTGAGCGGGAATGGCGAGACCCAGTACTTC
CDR3 protein: CASSLSGNGETQYF

clone size: .
D gene: .
J gene: TRBJ1-2
V gene: TRBV10-3
CDR3 DNA: TGTGCCATCAGTCAGGACAGCTATGGCTACACCTTC
CDR3 protein: CAISQDSYGYTF

clone size: once
D gene: .
J gene: TRBJ1-5
V gene: TRBV7-9
CDR3 DNA: TGTGCCAGCAGCCCCTCCGTCATCAATCAGCCCCAGCATTTT
CDR3 protein: CASSPSVINQPQHF

clone size: .
D gene: .
J gene: TRBJ1-1
V gene: TRBV4-3
CDR3 DNA: TGCGCCAGCAGCCAAGAGTCAGTGCTCCTCATGAACACTGAGGCTTTCTTT
CDR3 protein: CASSQESVLLMNTEAFF

clone size: .
D gene: TRBD2
J gene: TRBJ2-1
V gene: TRBV11-2
CDR3 DNA: TGTGCCAGCAGCCCGGCTAGCGGGGGGGCCCGTTCCTACAATGAGCAGTTCTTC
CDR3 protein: CASSPASGGARSYNEQFF

clone size: .
D gene: .
J gene: TRBJ2-7
V gene: TRBV7-2
CDR3 DNA: TGTGCCAGCAGCTCCTCAGCCAGACCTACCTACGAGCAGTACTTC
CDR3 protein: CASSSSARPTYEQYF

clone size: .
D gene: .
J gene: TRBJ2-5
V gene: TRBV29-1
CDR3 DNA: TGCAGCCTCCGACGGGGAGTAAACTCGGGGGAGACCCAGTACTTC
CDR3 protein: CSLRRGVNSGETQYF

clone size: .
D gene: .
J gene: TRBJ2-5
V gene: TRBV9
CDR3 DNA: TGTGCCAGCAGTTTAGCGTCCATGGGGCAAGAGACCCAGTACTTC
CDR3 protein: CASSLASMGQETQYF

clone size: .
D gene: TRBD1
J gene: TRBJ2-7
V gene: TRBV7-9
CDR3 DNA: TGTGCCAGCAGCCCCCGAACAGGGGCCTACTACGAGCAGTACTTC
CDR3 protein: CASSPRTGAYYEQYF

clone size: .
D gene: .
J gene: TRBJ2-7
V gene: TRBV6-5
CDR3 DNA: TGTGCCAGCAGTTACTCGGGGGTTTCAGCGTACGAGCAGTACTTC
CDR3 protein: CASSYSGVSAYEQYF

clone size: .
D gene: TRBD1
J gene: TRBJ1-4
V gene: TRBV4-2
CDR3 DNA: TGTGCCAGCAGCCCGGGACAGGACGATGAAAAACTGTTTTTT
CDR3 protein: CASSPGQDDEKLFF

clone size: .
D gene: .
J gene: TRBJ1-2
V gene: TRBV20-1
CDR3 DNA: TGCAGTGCCGGGGTCCCAGGACATAACTATGGCTACACCTTC
CDR3 protein: CSAGVPGHNYGYTF

clone size: .
D gene: TRBD2
J gene: TRBJ2-1
V gene: TRBV7-2
CDR3 DNA: TGTGCCAGCAGCTTAGTCGGGGGGGCTTATAACAATGAGCAGTTCTTC
CDR3 protein: CASSLVGGAYNNEQFF

clone size: few
D gene: TRBD2
J gene: TRBJ2-7
V gene: TRBV4-2
CDR3 DNA: TGTGCCAGCAGCCAAGATCTAGCGGGGGGCATATACGAGCAGTACTTC
CDR3 protein: CASSQDLAGGIYEQYF

clone size: .
D gene: .
J gene: TRBJ2-1
V gene: TRBV12-3/TRBV12-4
CDR3 DNA: TGTGCCAGCAGTCGCGCCGGGGTCAGCGGTTACAATGAGCAGTTCTTC
CDR3 protein: CASSRAGVSGYNEQFF

clone size: .
D gene: .
J gene: TRBJ2-1
V gene: TRBV20-1
CDR3 DNA: TGCAGTGCTATTTCGTTCCAGGACTTTTCCTACAATGAGCAGTTCTTC
CDR3 protein: CSAISFQDFSYNEQFF

clone size: .
D gene: TRBD1
J gene: TRBJ1-6
V gene: TRBV7-2
CDR3 DNA: TGTGCCAGCAGCTTCCCGGACAGGCCCCTAGATAATTCACCCCTCCACTTT
CDR3 protein: CASSFPDRPLDNSPLHF

clone size: .
D gene: TRBD2
J gene: TRBJ2-2
V gene: TRBV12-3/TRBV12-4
CDR3 DNA: TGTGCCAGCAACGGACTAGCGGAAACGAACACCGGGGAGCTGTTTTTT
CDR3 protein: CASNGLAETNTGELFF

clone size: .
D gene: TRBD2
J gene: TRBJ2-5
V gene: TRBV5-6
CDR3 DNA: TGTGCCAGCAGCGTACCGGGAGGGCCGGGAGAGACCCAGTACTTC
CDR3 protein: CASSVPGGPGETQYF

clone size: .
D gene: TRBD2
J gene: TRBJ2-1
V gene: TRBV13
CDR3 DNA: TGTGCCAGCAGATTCCTAGCGGGAGAACACAATGAGCAGTTCTTC
CDR3 protein: CASRFLAGEHNEQFF

clone size: .
D gene: .
J gene: TRBJ2-3
V gene: TRBV21-1
CDR3 DNA: TGTGCCAGCAGCAAAGCGAGGAGGGGGCTAAGGTCTAGCACAGATACGCAGTATTTT
CDR3 protein: CASSKARRGLRSSTDTQYF

clone size: .
D gene: TRBD1
J gene: TRBJ2-6
V gene: TRBV5-1
CDR3 DNA: TGCGCCAGCAGCTACGGACAGGGGGCTGAATCTGGGGCCAACGTCCTGACTTTC
CDR3 protein: CASSYGQGAESGANVLTF

clone size: .
D gene: .
J gene: TRBJ1-4
V gene: TRBV29-1
CDR3 DNA: TGCAGCGTTTTGGACAGTGAAAAACTGTTTTTT
CDR3 protein: CSVLDSEKLFF

clone size: .
D gene: TRBD1
J gene: TRBJ1-2
V gene: TRBV5-6
CDR3 DNA: TGTGCCACCGGGACAGGGGGCATCTATGGCTACACCTTC
CDR3 protein: CATGTGGIYGYTF

clone size: .
D gene: TRBD1
J gene: TRBJ1-1
V gene: TRBV11-2
CDR3 DNA: TGTGCCAGCACCCCATCCAACCCAGGGGGGACAGGGGGCGTTCGGAACACTGAAGCTTTCTTT
CDR3 protein: CASTPSNPGGTGGVRNTEAFF

clone size: .
D gene: .
J gene: TRBJ2-2
V gene: TRBV3-1
CDR3 DNA: TGTGCCAGCAGCCATCCCAAGGCCGGGGAGCTGTTTTTT
CDR3 protein: CASSHPKAGELFF

clone size: .
D gene: TRBD2
J gene: TRBJ2-7
V gene: TRBV7-9
CDR3 DNA: TGTGCCAGCAGCTCGACCACCACGCGGGAGGTGTACGAGCAGTACTTC
CDR3 protein: CASSSTTTREVYEQYF

clone size: .
D gene: .
J gene: TRBJ2-5
V gene: TRBV28
CDR3 DNA: TGTGCCAGCAACCCGGACAGTCTTAAAGAGACCCAGTACTTC
CDR3 protein: CASNPDSLKETQYF

clone size: .
D gene: TRBD1
J gene: TRBJ2-7
V gene: TRBV27
CDR3 DNA: TGTGCCAGCAGTTTTCGGACAGGGATAAACTACGAGCAGTACTTC
CDR3 protein: CASSFRTGINYEQYF

clone size: .
D gene: .
J gene: TRBJ1-2
V gene: TRBV7-9
CDR3 DNA: TGTGCCAGCAGCTTAAGGGGTAGGGTTGAGGATGGCTACACCTTC
CDR3 protein: CASSLRGRVEDGYTF

clone size: few
D gene: .
J gene: TRBJ1-5
V gene: TRBV28
CDR3 DNA: TGTGCCAGCAGTCCAACAGGGCTGGGACAGCCCCAGCATTTT
CDR3 protein: CASSPTGLGQPQHF

clone size: .
D gene: TRBD1
J gene: TRBJ1-2
V gene: TRBV11-2
CDR3 DNA: TGTGCCAGCAGCGGCCCGGGACAGTTACTCTATGGCTACACCTTC
CDR3 protein: CASSGPGQLLYGYTF

clone size: few
D gene: TRBD1
J gene: TRBJ1-2
V gene: TRBV7-2
CDR3 DNA: TGTGCCAGCAGCCAACCGGGACAGGGGCCGTGGAATGGCTACACCTTC
CDR3 protein: CASSQPGQGPWNGYTF

clone size: .
D gene: .
J gene: TRBJ2-3
V gene: TRBV6-5
CDR3 DNA: TGTGCCAGCAGTTGGGGGGTCCCGGATACGCAGTATTTT
CDR3 protein: CASSWGVPDTQYF

clone size: .
D gene: TRBD2
J gene: TRBJ2-2
V gene: TRBV5-1
CDR3 DNA: TGCGCCAGCAGCCCGCGGGAGGTGCCCGGGGAGCTGTTTTTT
CDR3 protein: CASSPREVPGELFF

clone size: .
D gene: .
J gene: TRBJ2-7
V gene: TRBV4-1
CDR3 DNA: TGCGCCAGCAGCCAACCCAGGAGCTCCTACGAGCAGTACTTC
CDR3 protein: CASSQPRSSYEQYF

clone size: .
D gene: .
J gene: TRBJ2-7
V gene: TRBV21-1
CDR3 DNA: TGTGCCAGCATACCATTACAGGGACAAACCTACGAGCAGTACTTC
CDR3 protein: CASIPLQGQTYEQYF

clone size: .
D gene: .
J gene: TRBJ2-1
V gene: TRBV3-1
CDR3 DNA: TGTGCCAGCAGTATTCTTACATTCTCCTACAATAAGCAGTTCTTC
CDR3 protein: CASSILTFSYNKQFF

clone size: few
D gene: .
J gene: TRBJ2-7
V gene: TRBV4-3
CDR3 DNA: TGCGCCAGCAGCCAAGAGCGGATCCAAACCTACGAGCAGTACTTC
CDR3 protein: CASSQERIQTYEQYF

clone size: few
D gene: TRBD2
J gene: TRBJ2-3
V gene: TRBV20-1
CDR3 DNA: TGCAGTGCCAGACTAGCGGGGAACACAGATACGCAGTATTTT
CDR3 protein: CSARLAGNTDTQYF

clone size: .
D gene: TRBD1
J gene: TRBJ2-5
V gene: TRBV11-2
CDR3 DNA: TGTGCCAGCAGCCCAGGGACAGCCATCTGGGGGGAGACCCAGTACTTC
CDR3 protein: CASSPGTAIWGETQYF

clone size: .
D gene: TRBD1
J gene: TRBJ2-7
V gene: TRBV12-3/TRBV12-4
CDR3 DNA: TGTGCCAGCAGTCGACAGGGGGCGGAAAACGAGCAGTACTTC
CDR3 protein: CASSRQGAENEQYF

clone size: .
D gene: .
J gene: TRBJ2-7
V gene: TRBV7-9
CDR3 DNA: TGTGCCAGCAGCTTATGGAAGGCTACCGGACGGAGGAGCTCCTACGAGCAGTACTTC
CDR3 protein: CASSLWKATGRRSSYEQYF

clone size: once
D gene: .
J gene: TRBJ2-7
V gene: TRBV25-1
CDR3 DNA: TGTGCCAGCAGTGCCCTGATTGGTGTAAGCTCCTACGAGCAGTACTTC
CDR3 protein: CASSALIGVSSYEQYF

clone size: .
D gene: TRBD1
J gene: TRBJ2-1
V gene: TRBV6-5
CDR3 DNA: TGTGCCAGCAGTTCCAACACCGGGACAGGGATATATGAGCAGTTCTTC
CDR3 protein: CASSSNTGTGIYEQFF